Detailed here is one T cell receptor (beta chain). Its target is not known. The germline V gene encodes CDR1 MDHEN and CDR2 SYDVKM. Trimming took off 2 bases at V and 3 bases at J, with 11 bases between the two ends. This CDR3 contains 14 residues. The data were taken from a study of beta chain features in type 1 diabetes. General study results and limits: There was a possibility that cDNA sequencing over-represented cells with high TCR expression. Type 1 diabetes patients had fewer VDJ junction insertions and more deletions.

Sequencing targeted expressed TCRB transcripts, as all isolated RNA had been reverse transcribed. The data were produced by immunoSEQ multiplex PCR, yet TCRdb's version contains in-frame clones alone and is incomplete. Here the sample spans just over 600,000 clones, around 15% being singletons. This receptor was obtained from a man aged 18-30 years in good health. This chain connects TRBV28 to TRBJ2-7; no clear D gene. Sequencing used naive CD4+ T cells from blood. CDR3 sequence: CASSLTYGYYEQYF. The CDR3 region has the DNA TGTGCCAGCAGTTTAACCTACGGATACTACGAGCAGTACTTC.